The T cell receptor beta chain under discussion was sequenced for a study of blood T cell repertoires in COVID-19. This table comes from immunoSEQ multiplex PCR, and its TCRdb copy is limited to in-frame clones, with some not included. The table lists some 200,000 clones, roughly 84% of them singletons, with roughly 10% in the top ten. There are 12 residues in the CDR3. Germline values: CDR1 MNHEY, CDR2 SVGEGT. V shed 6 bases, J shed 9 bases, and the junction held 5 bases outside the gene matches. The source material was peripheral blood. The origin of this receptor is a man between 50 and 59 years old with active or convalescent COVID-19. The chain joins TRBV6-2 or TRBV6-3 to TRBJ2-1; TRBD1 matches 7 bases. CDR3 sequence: CASSLQGIEQFF. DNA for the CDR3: TGTGCCAGCAGCCTACAGGGGATTGAGCAGTTCTTC.